The present T cell receptor (beta chain) was sequenced within a study of T cells in tumors after PD-1 blockade. Time point reported: second of two post-therapy site-matched biopsies roughly 8 weeks apart. Tumor biopsies came from the same primary tumor site before and after PD-1 blockade. Sequencing was performed with immunoSEQ multiplex PCR; in TCRdb, only in-frame clones are kept and a portion is missing. Altogether 7,500 to 8,500 clones are present, roughly 60% being singletons, with the ten largest covering over 9.5%. Trimming took 0 bases from V and 7 from J, leaving 13 bases between them. The CDR3 runs 15 residues. CDR1 is MNHNS, CDR2 SASEGT, per germline.

Sequenced here: tumor tissue, sampled after anti-PD-1 treatment. The chain recombines TRBV6-1 with TRBJ1-5; D is perhaps TRBD1 (5 bases). The receptor's source is a human donor with basal cell carcinoma. The CDR3 is CASSEAEGHGQPQHF. CDR3 sequence (DNA): TGTGCCAGCAGTGAAGCGGAGGGGCACGGACAGCCCCAGCATTTT.